The 9 T cell receptor beta chains listed next were all sequenced from one sample in a study of blood T cell repertoires in COVID-19 (dated by TCRdb to 2019 to 2021). Preparation of the library involved the immunoSEQ multiplex PCR assay. Not all clones reach the TCRdb copy of this immuneACCESS table, which keeps in-frame sequences only. Checked studies attribute under half of the gap to unresolved V genes and leave the rest unexplained. This sample lists fewer than 500,000 clones; around 89% were detected once. The top ten constitute over 4% of the sample. The specimen sequenced was peripheral blood. These TCRs come from a woman in her twenties or thirties with acute or convalescent COVID-19.

The chain couples TRBV10-3 to TRBJ1-1; D unresolved. The CDR3 has 14 residues. Germline V gives CDR1 ENHRY, CDR2 SYGVKD. Trimming left V 8 bases short and J 0 bases short, with 13 bases between. In DNA form, the CDR3 reads TGTGCCATCCGACCGACAAGGCTGAACACTGAAGCTTTCTTT. Protein: CAIRPTRLNTEAFF.

The V call is TRBV6-5, the J call TRBJ2-1, with TRBD2 as a possible D gene (7 bases). Trimming stripped 6 bases from V and 7 bases from J, with 16 bases between. Germline V lookup: CDR1 MNHEY, CDR2 SVGAGI. The CDR3 runs to 14 residues. The CDR3 protein is CASSGGPALNEQFF. The DNA for the CDR3 is TGTGCCAGCAGCGGGGGGCCTGCTTTGAATGAGCAGTTCTTC.

V and J are TRBV18 and TRBJ2-7, with 9 bases aligning to TRBD1. The CDR3 totals 15 residues. The germline gives CDR1 KGHSH, CDR2 LQKENI. V shed 6 bases, J shed 4 bases, and the junction held 10 bases outside the gene matches. The CDR3 bases are TGTGCCAGCTCCCAAACAGGGGGCCTGGGATACGAGCAGTACTTC. Its protein is CASSQTGGLGYEQYF.

V usage is TRBV9 and J usage is TRBJ1-3; D unclear. V was trimmed by 4 bases and J by 1 base, leaving 9 bases between them. Germline V gene lookup returns CDR1 SGDLS and CDR2 YYNGEE. The CDR3 runs to 14 residues. The CDR3 reads CASSPVSSGNTIYF. CDR3 bases: TGTGCCAGCAGCCCAGTAAGTTCTGGAAACACCATATATTTT.

V is TRBV7-2 and J is TRBJ1-1, with 7 bases that match TRBD1. The CDR3 covers 14 residues. CDR1 and CDR2 (germline): SGHTA, FQGNSA. The junction had 6 bases not matched to a gene; V was cut back by 8 bases and J by 0 bases. The CDR3 coding sequence is TGTGCCAGCCAATGGACAGGCATGAACACTGAAGCTTTCTTT. Protein product: CASQWTGMNTEAFF.

The V call is TRBV27, the J call TRBJ2-1, with 9 bases lining up with TRBD1. The germline V gene encodes CDR1 MNHEY and CDR2 SMNVEV (reference sequence). The trim removed 4 bases at V and 9 bases at J, leaving 13 bases unmatched. The CDR3 loop spans 16 amino acids. The CDR3 bases are TGTGCCAGCAGTTATCCCACAGGGGGCTTAGTTATTGAGCAGTTCTTC. This translates into CASSYPTGGLVIEQFF.

This CDR3 is CASSPMGQSPSGNTIYF. Written as DNA, the CDR3 is TGTGCCAGCAGTCCTATGGGACAGTCTCCCTCTGGAAACACCATATATTTT. The chain employs TRBV6-6 and TRBJ1-3; TRBD1 matches at 7 bases. CDR3 length: 17 residues. Germline V gene lookup returns CDR1 MNHNY and CDR2 SVGAGI (reference sequence). V lost 5 bases and J lost 0; bases outside the gene matches: 10.

The V and J genes are TRBV28 and TRBJ2-5; 10 nucleotides line up with TRBD2. This CDR3 contains 15 residues. Unmatched junction bases numbered 10, after V lost 7 bases and J lost 5 bases. Germline lookup yields CDR1 MDHEN and CDR2 SYDVKM. CDR3 nucleotide sequence: TGTGCCAGCACCCCGAGCGGGGGGGACGGGGAGACCCAGTACTTC. It encodes CASTPSGGDGETQYF.

The chain recombines TRBV19 with TRBJ1-2; D gene ambiguous. V lost 6 bases and J lost 4, with 12 bases in between. Germline-derived CDR1 and CDR2 are LNHDA and SQIVND (reference sequence). The CDR3 has 13 residues. The chain's CDR3 is CASRQQALYGYTF. The CDR3 DNA sequence: TGTGCCAGTAGACAGCAGGCCCTCTATGGCTACACCTTC.